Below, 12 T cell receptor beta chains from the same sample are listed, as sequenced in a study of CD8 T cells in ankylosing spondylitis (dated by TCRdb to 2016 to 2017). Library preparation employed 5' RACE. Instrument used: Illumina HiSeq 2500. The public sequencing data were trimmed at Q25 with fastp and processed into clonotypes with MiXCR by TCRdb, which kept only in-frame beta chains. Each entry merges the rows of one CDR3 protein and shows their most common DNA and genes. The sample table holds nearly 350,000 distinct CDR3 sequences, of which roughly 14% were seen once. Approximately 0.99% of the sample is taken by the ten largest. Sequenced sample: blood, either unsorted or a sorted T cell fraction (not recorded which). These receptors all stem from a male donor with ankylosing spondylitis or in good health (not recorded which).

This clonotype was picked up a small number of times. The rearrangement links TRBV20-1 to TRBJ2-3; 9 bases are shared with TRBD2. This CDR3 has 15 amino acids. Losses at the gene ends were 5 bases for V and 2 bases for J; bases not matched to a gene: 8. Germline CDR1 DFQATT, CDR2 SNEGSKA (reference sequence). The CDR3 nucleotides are TGCAGTGCTGGACGACTAGCGGAGATCACAGATACGCAGTATTTT. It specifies CSAGRLAEITDTQYF.

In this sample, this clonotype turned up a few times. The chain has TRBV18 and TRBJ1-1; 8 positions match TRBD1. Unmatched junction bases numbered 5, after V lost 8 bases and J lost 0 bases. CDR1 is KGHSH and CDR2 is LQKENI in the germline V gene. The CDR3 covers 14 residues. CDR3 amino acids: CASALQGVNTEAFF. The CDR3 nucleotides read TGTGCCAGCGCCTTACAGGGGGTGAACACTGAAGCTTTCTTT.

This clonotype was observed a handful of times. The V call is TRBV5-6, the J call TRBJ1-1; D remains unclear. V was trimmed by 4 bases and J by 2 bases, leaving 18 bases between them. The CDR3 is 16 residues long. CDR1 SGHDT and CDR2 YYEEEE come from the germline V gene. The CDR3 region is CASSAPLRLPNTEAFF. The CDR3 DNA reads TGTGCCAGCAGCGCTCCGCTAAGGTTACCCAACACTGAAGCTTTCTTT.

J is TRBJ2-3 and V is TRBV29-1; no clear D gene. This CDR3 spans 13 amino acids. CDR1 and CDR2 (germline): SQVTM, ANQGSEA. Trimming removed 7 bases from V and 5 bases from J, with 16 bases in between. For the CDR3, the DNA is TGCAGCGCTGGGAATAGGCTGCGAGATACGCAGTATTTT. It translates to CSAGNRLRDTQYF.

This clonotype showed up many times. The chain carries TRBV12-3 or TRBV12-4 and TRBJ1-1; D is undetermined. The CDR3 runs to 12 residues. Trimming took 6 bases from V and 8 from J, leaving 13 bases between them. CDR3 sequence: CASSPSVIEAFF. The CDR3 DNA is TGTGCCAGCAGCCCTTCGGTTATAGAAGCTTTCTTT.

The CDR3 protein is CASSQKGLANYGYTF. In DNA form, the CDR3 reads TGTGCCAGCAGCCAAAAGGGGTTAGCTAACTATGGCTACACCTTC. This chain uses TRBV3-1 with TRBJ1-2; possible D gene TRBD1, 5 bases. The V end lost 2 bases, the J end lost 0 bases, and 10 bases lay between the germline ends. Germline assignment: CDR1 LGHDT and CDR2 YNNKEL (reference sequence). The CDR3 loop spans 15 amino acids.

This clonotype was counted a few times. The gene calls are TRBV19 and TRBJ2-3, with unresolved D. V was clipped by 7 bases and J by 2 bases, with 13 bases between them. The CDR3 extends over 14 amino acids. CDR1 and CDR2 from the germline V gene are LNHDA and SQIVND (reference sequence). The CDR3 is CASNPRLDTDTQYF. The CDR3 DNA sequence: TGTGCCAGTAACCCCCGGCTCGACACAGATACGCAGTATTTT.

The CDR3 spells CASSSTWGQDYKGYTF. CDR3 nucleotides: TGTGCCAGCAGCTCGACCTGGGGCCAAGACTACAAAGGCTACACCTTC. The chain uses TRBV7-2 and TRBJ1-2; weak D call: TRBD1 (5 bases). Germline CDR1 and CDR2: SGHTA and FQGNSA. This CDR3 has 16 residues. Trimming left V 4 bases short and J 8 bases short, with 23 bases between.

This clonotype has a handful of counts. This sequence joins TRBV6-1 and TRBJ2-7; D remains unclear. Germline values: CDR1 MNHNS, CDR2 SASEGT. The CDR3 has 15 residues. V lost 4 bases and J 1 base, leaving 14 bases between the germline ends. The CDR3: CASSVLMASSYEQYF. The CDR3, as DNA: TGTGCCAGCAGTGTTTTAATGGCTTCTTCCTACGAGCAGTACTTC.

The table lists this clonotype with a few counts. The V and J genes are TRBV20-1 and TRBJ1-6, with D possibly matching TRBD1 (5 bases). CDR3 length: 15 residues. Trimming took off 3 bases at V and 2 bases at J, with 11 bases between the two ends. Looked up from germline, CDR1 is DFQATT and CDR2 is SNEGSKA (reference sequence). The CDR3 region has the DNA TGCAGTGCTAGTCCCGGGACGGCCTATAATTCACCCCTCCACTTT. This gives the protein CSASPGTAYNSPLHF.

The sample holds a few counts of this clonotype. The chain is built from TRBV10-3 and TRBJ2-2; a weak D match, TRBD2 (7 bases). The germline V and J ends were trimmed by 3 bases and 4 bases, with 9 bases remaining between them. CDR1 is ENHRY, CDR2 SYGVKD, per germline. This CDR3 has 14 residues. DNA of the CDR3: TGTGCCATCAGTGAAGGGGGGGCCACCGGGGAGCTGTTTTTT. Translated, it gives CAISEGGATGELFF.

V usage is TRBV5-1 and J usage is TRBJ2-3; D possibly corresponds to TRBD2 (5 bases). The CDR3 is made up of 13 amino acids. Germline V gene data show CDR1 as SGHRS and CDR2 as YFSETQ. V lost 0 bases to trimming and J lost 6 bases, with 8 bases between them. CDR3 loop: CASSLEAADTQYF. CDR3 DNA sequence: TGCGCCAGCAGCTTGGAAGCGGCGGATACGCAGTATTTT.